Reported below is one T cell receptor (beta chain). Its antigen is not identified. The data were obtained in a study of shared clonotypes between healthy human individuals. The wider study: Plates per donor: three CD4 naive, three CD4 memory, two CD8 naive, one CD8 memory. Notes on the study in general: For sorted subsets, rarefaction showed incomplete sequencing despite large depth.

The CDR3 loop spans 15 amino acids. Germline V CDR1 and CDR2: SGHRS, YFSETQ. Trimming took 0 bases from V and 3 from J, leaving 12 bases between them. This table comes from immunoSEQ multiplex PCR, and its TCRdb copy is limited to in-frame clones, with some not included. The top ten hold under 2% of the sample, which has some 790,000 clones, 72% seen once. The source material was memory CD4+ T cells sorted from blood. Described subset: CD45RA-negative fraction. This chain connects TRBV5-1 to TRBJ1-1; perhaps TRBD1 as D (5 bases). This TCR came from a woman aged 25 to 39 in good health. This CDR3 is CASSLDTGSYTEAFF. As DNA, the CDR3 is TGCGCCAGCAGCTTGGACACAGGATCTTACACTGAAGCTTTCTTT.